The 4 T cell receptor beta chains below were found in one sample sequenced in a study of blood T cell repertoires in COVID-19. Method: immunoSEQ multiplex PCR; TCRdb's copy keeps in-frame clones and lacks some. Among about 150,000 clones listed, about 80% were seen once. The sample comprised PBMCs or T cells enriched from blood (not recorded which). Source of these receptors: a middle-aged man who had recovered from COVID-19.

This rearrangement joins TRBV28 to TRBJ2-7; 8 positions match TRBD1. CDR1 MDHEN and CDR2 SYDVKM come from the germline V gene. V was clipped by 2 bases and J by 4 bases; unmatched bases: 7. The CDR3 is made up of 15 amino acids. CDR3 residues: CASSLGQGALYEQYF. The CDR3 DNA follows: TGTGCCAGCAGTTTAGGGCAGGGGGCCTTATACGAGCAGTACTTC.

J is TRBJ1-2 and V is TRBV6-5; TRBD1 might be the D (5 bases). V was trimmed by 1 base and J by 3 bases, leaving 15 bases between them. CDR1 is MNHEY, CDR2 SVGAGI, per germline. The CDR3 loop spans 16 amino acids. This CDR3 reads CASSYLGLRGDYGYTF. The CDR3 nucleotides read TGTGCCAGCAGTTACTTGGGACTGAGAGGGGACTATGGCTACACCTTC.

As to this clone: Additional DNA sequences in this sample encode the identical CDR3. The chain links TRBV7-9 to TRBJ2-7, with a possible D match to TRBD2 (6 bases). CDR3 length equals 13 residues. V was clipped by 1 base and J by 4 bases, with 8 bases between them. The germline gives CDR1 SEHNR, CDR2 FQNEAQ (reference sequence). This CDR3 is CASSLVGGYEQYF. In DNA, the CDR3 is TGTGCCAGCAGCTTAGTCGGGGGTTACGAGCAGTACTTC.

This chain joins TRBV6-1 and TRBJ1-3; unclear D gene. Looked up from germline, CDR1 is MNHNS and CDR2 is SASEGT. Trimming cost V 2 bases and J 2 bases, with 4 bases left between them. This CDR3 is 13 amino acids long. CDR3 sequence (DNA): TGTGCCAGCAGTGAACAGGCTGGAAACACCATATATTTT. Protein product: CASSEQAGNTIYF.